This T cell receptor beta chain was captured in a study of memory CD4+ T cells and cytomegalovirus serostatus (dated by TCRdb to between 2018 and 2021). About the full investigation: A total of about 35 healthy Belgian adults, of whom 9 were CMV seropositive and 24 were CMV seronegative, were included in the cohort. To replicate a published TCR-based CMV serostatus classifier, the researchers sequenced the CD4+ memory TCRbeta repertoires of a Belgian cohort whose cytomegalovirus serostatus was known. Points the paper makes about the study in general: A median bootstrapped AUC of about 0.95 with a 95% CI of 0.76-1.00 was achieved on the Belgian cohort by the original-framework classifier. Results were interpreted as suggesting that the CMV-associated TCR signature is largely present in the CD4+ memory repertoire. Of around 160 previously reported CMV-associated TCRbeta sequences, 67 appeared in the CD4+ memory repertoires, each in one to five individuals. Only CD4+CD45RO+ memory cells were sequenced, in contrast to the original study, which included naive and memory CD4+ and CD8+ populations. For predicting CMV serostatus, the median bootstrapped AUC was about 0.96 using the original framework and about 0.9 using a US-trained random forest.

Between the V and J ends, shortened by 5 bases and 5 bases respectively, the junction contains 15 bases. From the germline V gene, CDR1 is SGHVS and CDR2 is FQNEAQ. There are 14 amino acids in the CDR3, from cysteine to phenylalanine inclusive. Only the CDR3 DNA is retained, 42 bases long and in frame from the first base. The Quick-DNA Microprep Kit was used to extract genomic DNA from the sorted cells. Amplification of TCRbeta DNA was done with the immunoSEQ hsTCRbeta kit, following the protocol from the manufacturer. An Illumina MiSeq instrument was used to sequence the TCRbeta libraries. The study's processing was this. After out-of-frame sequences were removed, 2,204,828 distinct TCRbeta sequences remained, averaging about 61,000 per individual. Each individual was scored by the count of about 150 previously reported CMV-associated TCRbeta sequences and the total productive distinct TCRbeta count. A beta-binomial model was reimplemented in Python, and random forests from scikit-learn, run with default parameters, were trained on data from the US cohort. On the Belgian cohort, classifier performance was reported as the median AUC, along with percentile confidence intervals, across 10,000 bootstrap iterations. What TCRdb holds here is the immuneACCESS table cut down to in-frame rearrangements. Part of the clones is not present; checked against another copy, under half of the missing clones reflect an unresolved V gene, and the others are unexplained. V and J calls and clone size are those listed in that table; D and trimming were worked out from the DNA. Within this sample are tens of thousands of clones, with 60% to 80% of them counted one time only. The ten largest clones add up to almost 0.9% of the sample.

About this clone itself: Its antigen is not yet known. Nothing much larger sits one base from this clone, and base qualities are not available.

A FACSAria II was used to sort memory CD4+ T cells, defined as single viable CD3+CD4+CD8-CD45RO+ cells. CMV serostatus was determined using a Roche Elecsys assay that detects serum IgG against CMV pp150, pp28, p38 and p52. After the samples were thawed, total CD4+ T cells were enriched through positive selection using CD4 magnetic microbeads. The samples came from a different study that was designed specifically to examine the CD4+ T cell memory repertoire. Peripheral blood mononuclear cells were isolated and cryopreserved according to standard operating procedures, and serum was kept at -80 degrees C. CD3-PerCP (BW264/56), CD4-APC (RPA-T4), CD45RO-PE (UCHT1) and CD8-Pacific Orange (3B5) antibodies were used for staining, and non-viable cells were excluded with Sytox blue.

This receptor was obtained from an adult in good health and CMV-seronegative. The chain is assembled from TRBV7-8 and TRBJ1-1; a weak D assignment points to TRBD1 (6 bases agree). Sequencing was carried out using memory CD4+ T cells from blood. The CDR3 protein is CASSLRGSGTEAFF. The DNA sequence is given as TGTGCCAGCAGCCTCAGGGGCAGCGGAACTGAAGCTTTCTTT.